This is a list of T cell receptor beta chains from one sample in a study of T cell responses to AZD1222 COVID-19 vaccine. Clones were read by immunoSEQ multiplex PCR, and TCRdb kept only the in-frame ones, dropping some. The data show tens of thousands of clones, with roughly 90% seen just once and around 4.5% held by the top ten. Sequenced material: peripheral blood, taken 28 days after the second AZD1222 dose. These receptors were obtained from an adult who received the AZD1222 COVID-19 vaccine. CDR3s include the opening cysteine and the closing phenylalanine or tryptophan. The D gene is left open where the match is weak. Part of the rows lack a size; the others show once, few, many or a class for expanded clones.

>.|TRBJ1-5|.|TRBV5-1
CASSLEGSNQPQHF
TGCGCCAGCAGCTTGGAGGGTAGCAATCAGCCCCAGCATTTT
>.|TRBJ1-5|TRBD1|TRBV5-6
CASSLGTGGLSQPQHF
TGTGCCAGCAGCTTGGGGACAGGGGGCTTGAGTCAGCCCCAGCATTTT
>.|TRBJ1-1|TRBD1|TRBV25-1
CASSEGTGEAFF
TGTGCCAGCAGTGAAGGGACAGGTGAAGCTTTCTTT
>.|TRBJ2-1|.|TRBV20-1
CSASGRNEQFF
TGCAGTGCTAGTGGGCGGAATGAGCAGTTCTTC
>.|TRBJ2-1|.|TRBV6-2/TRBV6-3
CASSLASYNEQFF
TGTGCCAGCAGTCTCGCTAGCTACAATGAGCAGTTCTTC
>.|TRBJ2-3|.|TRBV6-2/TRBV6-3
CASSRSDSPSTDTQYF
TGTGCCAGCAGTCGGTCGGACAGTCCAAGCACAGATACGCAGTATTTT
>few|TRBJ1-1|.|TRBV5-1
CASSYTSDAQKAFF
TGCGCCAGCAGTTACACATCCGACGCCCAAAAAGCTTTCTTT
>.|TRBJ1-6|.|TRBV30
CAWRRTEGSPLHF
TGTGCCTGGAGACGGACGGAGGGTTCACCCCTCCACTTT
>.|TRBJ2-1|TRBD2|TRBV7-9
CASSLIVLWTSGRNEQFF
TGTGCCAGCAGCTTAATAGTTTTGTGGACTAGCGGGAGGAATGAGCAGTTCTTC
>.|TRBJ2-3|.|TRBV19
CASSFRDGKNTDTQYF
TGTGCCAGTAGTTTCCGGGACGGGAAAAACACAGATACGCAGTATTTT
>once|TRBJ1-1|.|TRBV5-1
CASSLDGSWESRGAFF
TGCGCCAGCAGCTTGGACGGCAGCTGGGAGAGTCGAGGGGCTTTCTTT
>once|TRBJ2-1|.|TRBV5-6
CASSLDAPVLDGRNEQFF
TGTGCCAGCAGCTTGGACGCCCCGGTCCTAGACGGGCGCAATGAGCAGTTCTTC
>once|TRBJ2-2|TRBD2|TRBV7-8
CASSFVMGLAGLNTGELFF
TGTGCCAGCAGCTTCGTGATGGGACTAGCGGGATTGAACACCGGGGAGCTGTTTTTT
>.|TRBJ1-2|.|TRBV14
CASSPTTVGGYTF
TGTGCCAGCAGCCCTACAACGGTCGGTGGCTACACCTTC
>.|TRBJ2-7|.|TRBV7-9
CASKGRTYEQYF
TGTGCCAGCAAGGGACGTACCTACGAGCAGTACTTC
>.|TRBJ2-2|.|TRBV9
CASSGGLADTGELFF
TGTGCCAGCAGCGGGGGGCTAGCGGACACCGGGGAGCTGTTTTTT
>.|TRBJ2-2|.|TRBV2
CASRRGIGELFF
TGTGCTTCTCGAAGAGGGATCGGGGAGCTGTTTTTT
>.|TRBJ1-1|.|TRBV9
CASSVRTNTEAFF
TGTGCCAGCAGCGTACGGACGAACACTGAAGCTTTCTTT
>.|TRBJ2-3|.|TRBV5-6
CASSLGTADTQYF
TGTGCCAGCAGCTTGGGTACAGCAGATACGCAGTATTTT
>.|TRBJ1-3|.|TRBV23-1
CASSQPQHGTLSGNTIYF
TGCGCCAGCAGTCAACCACAGCACGGAACCCTCTCTGGAAACACCATATATTTT
>.|TRBJ1-6|TRBD1|TRBV5-1
CASSPTGQGYSPLHF
TGCGCCAGCAGCCCGACGGGACAGGGGTATTCACCCCTCCACTTT
>.|TRBJ2-2|.|TRBV19
CASSISPRTGELFF
TGTGCCAGTAGTATAAGCCCTAGGACCGGGGAGCTGTTTTTT
>.|TRBJ2-1|TRBD2|TRBV6-5
CASSYSSLAGYNEQFF
TGTGCCAGCAGTTACTCGAGTCTAGCGGGGTACAATGAGCAGTTCTTC
>.|TRBJ1-1|.|TRBV11-2
CASIKDVNTEAFF
TGTGCCAGCATCAAAGACGTGAACACTGAAGCTTTCTTT
>.|TRBJ2-2|.|TRBV9
CASSDPQTLPGELFF
TGTGCCAGCAGTGACCCCCAGACGCTCCCCGGGGAGCTGTTTTTT
>.|TRBJ1-4|.|TRBV19
CASSFAGVQNEKLFF
TGTGCCAGTAGTTTCGCCGGTGTTCAAAATGAAAAACTGTTTTTT
>.|TRBJ2-2|TRBD2|TRBV20-1
CSASPPGGYGELFF
TGCAGTGCTAGTCCCCCGGGGGGGTACGGGGAGCTGTTTTTT
>.|TRBJ2-7|TRBD1|TRBV4-1
CASSQVGQGYEQYF
TGCGCCAGCAGCCAAGTGGGACAGGGCTACGAGCAGTACTTC
>.|TRBJ2-2|.|TRBV11-3
CASSSYTGELFF
TGTGCCAGCAGCTCTTACACCGGGGAGCTGTTTTTT
>.|TRBJ2-3|TRBD2|TRBV28
CASSPPSGRVTDTQYF
TGTGCCAGCAGTCCCCCTAGCGGGAGGGTTACAGATACGCAGTATTTT
>.|TRBJ2-7|.|TRBV7-9
CASSPRAGSEYEQYF
TGTGCCAGCAGCCCCAGGGCAGGGAGTGAGTACGAGCAGTACTTC
>.|TRBJ1-2|TRBD1|TRBV7-8
CASSLELGRGHGYTF
TGTGCCAGCAGCTTAGAGCTCGGCAGGGGGCATGGCTACACCTTC
>.|TRBJ1-3|.|TRBV6-1
CASSELGGGNTIYF
TGTGCCAGCAGTGAACTGGGCGGTGGAAACACCATATATTTT
>.|TRBJ2-5|.|TRBV18
CASGRAPQETQYF
TGTGCCAGCGGTCGGGCACCCCAAGAGACCCAGTACTTC
>.|TRBJ2-1|TRBD2|TRBV2
CASSELAGGYNEQFF
TGTGCCAGCAGCGAACTAGCGGGAGGGTACAATGAGCAGTTCTTC
>.|TRBJ1-5|.|TRBV28
CAIRVGLNQPQHF
TGTGCCATAAGGGTAGGACTCAATCAGCCCCAGCATTTT
>.|TRBJ1-6|TRBD1|TRBV5-5
CASSSREGQTNSPLHF
TGTGCCAGCAGCTCGCGTGAGGGACAGACTAATTCACCCCTCCACTTT
>.|TRBJ1-2|.|TRBV2
CASSDRGYTF
TGTGCCAGCAGTGATAGGGGCTACACCTTC
>.|TRBJ1-5|.|TRBV19
CASSDGRNSNQPQHF
TGTGCCAGTAGTGACGGACGGAATAGCAATCAGCCCCAGCATTTT
>.|TRBJ1-4|.|TRBV12-5
CASAKEDEKLFF
TGTGCTAGTGCCAAGGAAGATGAAAAACTGTTTTTT
>.|TRBJ1-4|TRBD1|TRBV19
CASRTGTGDEKLFF
TGTGCCAGTCGCACCGGGACAGGGGATGAAAAACTGTTTTTT
>.|TRBJ1-1|TRBD1|TRBV7-6
CASSLTGHMNTEAFF
TGTGCCAGCAGCTTGACAGGGCACATGAACACTGAAGCTTTCTTT
>once|TRBJ2-2|TRBD1|TRBV7-8
CASSQFTMGQGNTGELFF
TGTGCCAGCAGCCAATTCACGATGGGACAGGGTAACACCGGGGAGCTGTTTTTT
>.|TRBJ2-5|.|TRBV20-1
CSAGVEETQYF
TGCAGTGCTGGGGTGGAGGAGACCCAGTACTTC